This TCR beta chain stems from a study of blood T cell repertoires in COVID-19. Overall study: Sites across the United States, Italy and Spain contributed samples from acute and convalescent COVID-19. The cDNA or gDNA used as material had been derived from T cells, B-cell-depleted T cells, or PBMCs.

The V and J ends lost 3 bases and 3 bases, in that order; junction bases with no gene match: 6. This CDR3 has 16 amino acids. CDR1 and CDR2 from the germline V gene are SEHNR and FQNEAQ (reference sequence). How the authors handled the data: Estimated nucleated cell counts came from reference gene primer amplification. Sequencing used immunoSEQ multiplex PCR; TCRdb keeps in-frame clones, though not all of them. That table furnishes V, J and clone size, whereas the DNA furnished D and trimming. The table shows a few hundred thousand clones, with roughly 80% occurring only once. The sample was peripheral blood. The receptor was isolated from a man aged 80 or over with acute or convalescent COVID-19. The J gene is TRBJ2-3, the V gene TRBV7-9, with 10 bases aligning to TRBD1. CDR3 coding DNA: TGTGCCAGCAGCTTGACGACAGGGGGCCGTACAGATACGCAGTATTTT. Its translation: CASSLTTGGRTDTQYF.